These 31 T cell receptor beta chains share one sample of origin, sequenced in a study of cytomegalovirus exposure and HLA in healthy donors. Vbeta (60) and Jbeta (13) primers were used in the PCR. Profiling relied on immunoSEQ multiplex PCR, and the TCRdb table lists in-frame clones only, not all of them. This table has about 120,000 clones, about three quarters appearing once. The sequencing input was PBMCs. These receptors all stem from a woman aged 40 to 50 in good health and CMV-seropositive.

The chain recombines TRBV7-9 with TRBJ2-1; 8 bases line up with TRBD1. The CDR3 contains 16 residues. V dropped 5 bases and J dropped 4; count of bases not matched to a gene: 10. Germline CDR1 reads SEHNR; CDR2 reads FQNEAQ (reference sequence). The chain's CDR3 is CASSRSGGLTYNEQFF. CDR3 in DNA: TGTGCCAGCAGCCGTTCAGGGGGCCTAACATACAATGAGCAGTTCTTC.

This rearrangement joins TRBV27 to TRBJ2-5; tentative D call: TRBD1 (6 bases). The V gene lost 5 bases and the J gene lost 1 base, with 11 bases spanning the gap. The germline CDR1 and CDR2 sequences are MNHEY and SMNVEV (reference sequence). The CDR3 contains 14 residues. DNA for the CDR3: TGTGCCAGCAGTCCCCAGGGGTCCCAAGAGACCCAGTACTTC. Protein product: CASSPQGSQETQYF.

V is TRBV5-1 and J is TRBJ2-1, with 7 bases identical to TRBD2. The germline V gene encodes CDR1 SGHRS and CDR2 YFSETQ. The CDR3 runs 15 residues. Trimming cost V 0 bases and J 10 bases; bases outside gene matches: 10. The CDR3 nucleotides are TGCGCCAGCAGCTTGGCAGGGACTACCCCCCTGGAGCAGTTCTTC. This gives the protein CASSLAGTTPLEQFF.

This chain joins TRBV5-4 and TRBJ1-1; 7 nucleotides match TRBD1. CDR1 is SGHNT, CDR2 YYREEE, per germline (reference sequence). The CDR3 totals 14 residues. V trimming: 3 bases; J trimming: 4 bases; junction bases outside the gene matches: 6. The CDR3 DNA sequence: TGTGCCAGCAGCTCGGGGACAGTCCGCACTGAAGCTTTCTTT. Encoded protein: CASSSGTVRTEAFF.

The gene calls are TRBV5-1 and TRBJ2-3; TRBD2 is a possible D gene (7 bases). Per the germline V gene, CDR1 is SGHRS and CDR2 is YFSETQ. This CDR3 is built from 19 residues. V gave up 0 bases and J gave up 0 bases, with 20 bases separating them. In DNA, the CDR3 is TGCGCCAGCAGCTTGGCCGCAAAGGGGGGGTTGGGGAGCACAGATACGCAGTATTTT. Its translation is CASSLAAKGGLGSTDTQYF.

The table lists this clone with a few counts. V is TRBV11-3 and J is TRBJ2-5, with 8 bases matching TRBD1. Looked up from germline, CDR1 is SGHNT and CDR2 is YENEEA. V trimming: 6 bases; J trimming: 5 bases; junction bases outside the gene matches: 11. This CDR3 is built from 15 residues. The CDR3 DNA reads as TGTGCCAGCAGTCTATCGACAGGGGCTGGCGAGACCCAGTACTTC. It is translated as CASSLSTGAGETQYF.

The rearrangement links TRBV30 to TRBJ1-4; the D gene is possibly TRBD1 (6 bases). The CDR3 is 14 residues long. Per the germline V gene, CDR1 is GTSNPN and CDR2 is SVGIG (reference sequence). Trimming removed 0 bases from V and 7 bases from J, with 12 bases in between. The CDR3 DNA reads TGTGCCTGGAGTGTTGTACAGGGAAGTGAAAAACTGTTTTTT. Translated: CAWSVVQGSEKLFF.

This clone was seen a single time. The chain is built from TRBV2 and TRBJ2-7; the match to TRBD2 covers 8 bases. The CDR3 spans 13 residues. J gave up 0 bases and V 7 bases, and 2 bases lay outside the gene matches. Germline values: CDR1 SNHLY, CDR2 FYNNEI. The CDR3 sequence is CASTAGGSYEQYF. The DNA for the CDR3 is TGTGCCAGCACCGCGGGGGGCTCCTACGAGCAGTACTTC.

The genes are TRBV7-9 and TRBJ1-1; unclear D gene. Germline V gene data show CDR1 as SEHNR and CDR2 as FQNEAQ (reference sequence). The CDR3 contains 15 residues. Trimming removed 5 bases at V and 3 bases at J, with 16 bases between. CDR3 nucleotide sequence: TGTGCCAGCAGCACCTCTTCGGGGAGGGACACTGAAGCTTTCTTT. Its translation is CASSTSSGRDTEAFF. Variable domain in full (rest from reference TRBV7-9 and TRBJ1-1): DTGVSQNPRHKITKRGQNVTFRCDPISEHNRLYWYRQTLGQGPEFLTYFQNEAQLEKSRLLSDRFSAERPKGSFSTLEIQRTEQGDSAMYLCASSTSSGRDTEAFFGQGTRLTVV.

J is TRBJ2-5 and V is TRBV18, with no clear D. This CDR3 has 15 amino acids. Germline CDR1 KGHSH, CDR2 LQKENI. V was cut by 3 bases and J by 2 bases, with 13 bases left in between. The chain's CDR3 is CASSPAVGLQETQYF. As DNA, the CDR3 is TGTGCCAGCTCACCCGCGGTTGGGTTGCAAGAGACCCAGTACTTC.

The chain links TRBV5-1 to TRBJ2-5; no reliable D call. Germline-derived CDR1 and CDR2 are SGHRS and YFSETQ. Trimming pared 7 bases from V and 5 bases from J, leaving 6 bases between. The CDR3 spans 10 residues. Written as DNA, the CDR3 is TGCGCCAGCGCCGGGGAGACCCAGTACTTC. It codes for CASAGETQYF.

The chain carries TRBV18 and TRBJ1-1; no reliable D call. This CDR3 has 13 amino acids. The V gene lost 5 bases and the J gene lost 4 bases, with 11 bases spanning the gap. CDR1 and CDR2 (germline): KGHSH, LQKENI. CDR3 sequence: CASSFTRSTEAFF. The CDR3 nucleotides are TGTGCCAGCTCATTTACAAGGAGCACTGAAGCTTTCTTT. The full variable domain, its missing parts supplied by reference TRBV18 and TRBJ1-1, is NAGVMQNPRHLVRRRGQEARLRCSPMKGHSHVYWYRQLPEEGLKFMVYLQKENIIDESGMPKERFSAEFPKEGPSILRIQQVVRGDSAAYFCASSFTRSTEAFFGQGTRLTVV.

The chain carries TRBV30 and TRBJ2-1; possibly TRBD1 for D (5 bases). V was shortened by 0 bases and J by 10 bases, with 16 bases between the two germline ends. This CDR3 has 14 amino acids. Germline values: CDR1 GTSNPN, CDR2 SVGIG (reference sequence). The CDR3 DNA reads as TGTGCCTGGAGTGTACGCAACAGGCAGGGAGAGCAGTTCTTC. As protein: CAWSVRNRQGEQFF. Together with reference TRBV30 and TRBJ2-1, the CDR3 gives the full variable domain: SQTIHQWPATLVQPVGSPLSLECTVEGTSNPNLYWYRQAAGRGLQLLFYSVGIGQISSEVPQNLSASRPQDRQFILSSKKLLLSDSGFYLCAWSVRNRQGEQFFGPGTRLTVL.

The rearrangement joins TRBV10-1 to TRBJ2-7; TRBD1 matches 12 bases. Trimming took 2 bases from V and 7 from J; bases not matched to a gene: 9. Germline lookup yields CDR1 WNHNN and CDR2 SYGVQD (reference sequence). This CDR3 region has 16 residues. The CDR3 DNA sequence: TGCGCCAGCAGTGAGCCCATTCGGGACAGGGGGCGAGAGCAGTACTTC. Its translation: CASSEPIRDRGREQYF.

The DNA of the CDR3 is TGTGCCAGCACCATGACGACAGGGACCGGAAACACCATATATTTT. This sequence encodes CASTMTTGTGNTIYF. The chain uses TRBV6-5 and TRBJ1-3; 7 bases line up with TRBD1. The trim removed 7 bases at V and 4 bases at J, leaving 10 bases unmatched. CDR3 length: 15 amino acids. CDR1 is MNHEY and CDR2 is SVGAGI in the germline V gene.

Only one count was recorded for this clone. The chain uses TRBV5-1 and TRBJ1-2; 7 nucleotides line up with TRBD1. The V segment lost 6 bases and the J segment 0 bases; nucleotides outside the gene matches: 11. Germline V CDR1 and CDR2: SGHRS, YFSETQ. The CDR3 totals 16 residues. The CDR3 region has the DNA TGCGCCAGCACCACCGGACAGGCAACTGCTAACTATGGCTACACCTTC. Its protein product is CASTTGQATANYGYTF. The whole variable domain, remainder taken from reference TRBV5-1 and TRBJ1-2, is KAGVTQTPRYLIKTRGQQVTLSCSPISGHRSVSWYQQTPGQGLQFLFEYFSETQRNKGNFPGRFSGRQFSNSRSEMNVSTLELGDSALYLCASTTGQATANYGYTFGSGTRLTVV.

This CDR3 is CASSVEGGSFTDTQYF. The CDR3 DNA sequence: TGTGCCAGCAGCGTGGAGGGGGGGAGTTTCACAGATACGCAGTATTTT. This chain connects TRBV9 to TRBJ2-3, with D possibly TRBD2 on 7 matching bases. V was cut by 2 bases and J by 2 bases, with 15 bases left in between. CDR3 size: 16 residues. In germline, CDR1 is SGDLS, CDR2 YYNGEE. Full variable domain (outside the CDR3, taken from reference TRBV9 and TRBJ2-3): DSGVTQTPKHLITATGQRVTLRCSPRSGDLSVYWYQQSLDQGLQFLIQYYNGEERAKGNILERFSAQQFPDLHSELNLSSLELGDSALYFCASSVEGGSFTDTQYFGPGTRLTVL.

V gene TRBV5-4 combines with J gene TRBJ2-7; 12 bases map to TRBD2. The ends lost 3 bases at V and 0 bases at J; junction bases unmatched: 1. The CDR3 runs 15 residues. Germline V gene data show CDR1 as SGHNT and CDR2 as YYREEE (reference sequence). This chain's CDR3 is CASSSGLAGSYEQYF. The CDR3, as DNA: TGTGCCAGCAGCTCGGGACTAGCGGGCTCCTACGAGCAGTACTTC.

The gene calls are TRBV7-9 and TRBJ2-7; tentatively, D is TRBD1 (5 bases). This CDR3 is built from 17 residues. V was shortened by 1 base and J by 1 base, with 17 bases between the two germline ends. Germline V gene data show CDR1 as SEHNR and CDR2 as FQNEAQ (reference sequence). CDR3 region: CASSLVSTKRQSYEQYF. CDR3 DNA: TGTGCCAGCAGCTTAGTTTCAACGAAAAGACAGTCCTACGAGCAGTACTTC.

CDR3 in amino acids: CASSAQAGHSDRGNYEQYF. CDR3 nucleotide sequence: TGCGCCAGCAGCGCACAAGCAGGGCATTCGGACAGGGGAAATTACGAGCAGTACTTC. The chain links TRBV4-1 to TRBJ2-7; 9 nucleotides line up with TRBD1. The trim removed 5 bases at V and 4 bases at J, leaving 21 bases unmatched. CDR3 length equals 19 residues. The germline V gene encodes CDR1 MGHRA and CDR2 YSYEKL.

The chain has TRBV19 and TRBJ1-1, with D hard to call. The germline V and J ends were trimmed by 8 bases and 3 bases, with 7 bases remaining between them. The CDR3 totals 11 residues. CDR1 LNHDA and CDR2 SQIVND come from the germline V gene (reference sequence). The CDR3 reads CASQRYTEAFF. CDR3 in DNA: TGTGCCAGTCAACGGTACACTGAAGCTTTCTTT. The full variable domain, in which reference TRBV19 and TRBJ1-1 provide the parts outside the CDR3, is DGGITQSPKYLFRKEGQNVTLSCEQNLNHDAMYWYRQDPGQGLRLIYYSQIVNDFQKGDIAEGYSVSREKKESFPLTVTSAQKNPTAFYLCASQRYTEAFFGQGTRLTVV.

This chain joins TRBV9 and TRBJ2-1, with 8 bases fitting TRBD1. Trimming at V came to 2 bases and at J to 5 bases, leaving 6 bases not matched to a gene. Germline V gene sequence: CDR1 SGDLS, CDR2 YYNGEE. The CDR3 totals 15 residues. CDR3 bases: TGTGCCAGCAGCGTCACCGGGACAGGAGACAATGAGCAGTTCTTC. Translation gives CASSVTGTGDNEQFF.

The genes are TRBV6-1 and TRBJ2-1, with D tentatively TRBD2 (6 bases). The CDR3 is 14 residues long. V was cut by 1 base and J by 10 bases, with 14 bases left in between. Germline CDR1 reads MNHNS; CDR2 reads SASEGT. CDR3 loop: CASSEGGERREQFF. The CDR3 DNA reads as TGTGCCAGCAGTGAAGGGGGGGAGCGGAGGGAGCAGTTCTTC.

This clone was seen more than once but under ten times. V usage is TRBV30 and J usage is TRBJ2-1; the match to TRBD1 covers 8 bases. Germline CDR1 reads GTSNPN; CDR2 reads SVGIG (reference sequence). This CDR3 spans 15 amino acids. V lost 3 bases and J lost 6; bases outside the gene matches: 10. The CDR3 DNA follows: TGTGCCTGGAGAGCTGTAACAGGGGGGAGCAATGAGCAGTTCTTC. Translating it yields CAWRAVTGGSNEQFF.

The chain carries TRBV18 and TRBJ2-3; D not resolved. The length of the CDR3 is 11 residues. Germline loops: CDR1 KGHSH, CDR2 LQKENI. Trimming stripped 5 bases from V and 7 bases from J, with 7 bases between. CDR3 sequence: CASSARNTQYF. The CDR3 nucleotides read TGTGCCAGCTCAGCGAGGAATACGCAGTATTTT.

To note about this clone: No conserved phenylalanine or tryptophan is present at the end of the CDR3, so a read error is the likely explanation. The DNA is omitted, as the CDR3 cannot be located on it reliably, and the CDR3 follows TCRdb's listing. This chain joins TRBV5-6 and TRBJ1-1. The CDR3 numbers 14 amino acids, ends counted. The germline V gene has CDR1 SGHDT and CDR2 YYEEEE. This chain's CDR3 is CASSPGTPSSFFRL.

The chain carries TRBV7-8 and TRBJ2-3; TRBD2 agrees at 8 bases. The CDR3 is 14 residues long. Germline values: CDR1 SGHVS, CDR2 FQNEAQ. V lost 2 bases, J lost 5 bases, and 3 bases stayed unmatched. CDR3 protein: CASSLQAGVDTQYF. CDR3 coding DNA: TGTGCCAGCAGCTTACAAGCGGGAGTAGATACGCAGTATTTT.

This clone occurred a few times. The chain employs TRBV6-1 and TRBJ1-1; 7 nucleotides match TRBD1. V trimming: 0 bases; J trimming: 5 bases; junction bases outside the gene matches: 6. CDR1 is MNHNS and CDR2 is SASEGT in the germline V gene. The CDR3 is made up of 15 amino acids. The DNA for the CDR3 is TGTGCCAGCAGTGAAGCGACAGGGAGGTGGACTGAAGCTTTCTTT. Its protein is CASSEATGRWTEAFF.

The chain employs TRBV5-6 and TRBJ1-5; 10 bases are a match to TRBD1. Trimming removed 0 bases from V and 7 bases from J; junction bases left unmatched: 4. The germline V gene has CDR1 SGHDT and CDR2 YYEEEE. CDR3 length equals 15 residues. The DNA of the CDR3 is TGTGCCAGCAGCTTGGGGGACAGGGGACGGCAGCCCCAGCATTTT. This codes for CASSLGDRGRQPQHF.

The V and J genes are TRBV7-8 and TRBJ1-2; D is unresolved. Trimming stripped 1 base from V and 8 bases from J, with 14 bases between. The CDR3 loop spans 14 amino acids. The germline CDR1 and CDR2 sequences are SGHVS and FQNEAQ. CDR3 nucleotide sequence: TGTGCCAGCAGCTTAGAGATAGGGAGGAGCGGCTACACCTTC. Its protein product is CASSLEIGRSGYTF.

V is TRBV14 and J is TRBJ2-7, with TRBD1 matching 9 bases. Germline CDR1 and CDR2: SGHDN and FVKESK. V was pared by 4 bases and J by 0 bases, with 10 bases of the junction left unmatched. The CDR3 is 17 amino acids. The CDR3 is CASSLATGGVLSYEQYF. DNA of the CDR3: TGTGCCAGCAGCCTAGCGACAGGGGGAGTTCTCTCCTACGAGCAGTACTTC.